These 9 T cell receptor beta chains were sequenced from one sample in a study of T cells after yellow fever vaccination. TCRdb reanalysed the 5' RACE reads using MiXCR and keeps one entry per CDR3 protein. The table records some 320,000 distinct CDR3 sequences, about 4.5% of them present only once. Sequences were derived from PBMCs, sampled 15 days after the yellow fever booster vaccination. The receptors derive from a man between 18 and 29 years old who received the YFV17D yellow fever vaccine.

At least ten counts were recorded for this clonotype. V is TRBV15 and J is TRBJ2-7; D is uncertain. This CDR3 comprises 13 residues. V lost 2 bases, J lost 0 bases, and 5 bases lay in between. Germline loops: CDR1 LNHNV, CDR2 YYDKDF (reference sequence). DNA for the CDR3: TGTGCCACCAGCAGATCCCGCTCCTACGAGCAGTACTTC. Amino acid sequence: CATSRSRSYEQYF.

This clonotype has just a few counts. The chain carries TRBV7-9 and TRBJ1-1, with D maybe TRBD1 (5 bases). CDR1 SEHNR and CDR2 FQNEAQ come from the germline V gene (reference sequence). The V end lost 5 bases, the J end lost 10 bases, and 20 bases lay between the germline ends. The CDR3 has 14 residues. DNA for the CDR3: TGTGCCAGCAGCAGATACCCAGGGCCCTCCCCAGCTTTCTTT. Translated: CASSRYPGPSPAFF.

This clonotype was recorded many times. This sequence joins TRBV5-6 and TRBJ1-5, with D unclear. The V end lost 2 bases, the J end lost 3 bases, and 6 bases lay between the germline ends. CDR1 and CDR2 from the germline V gene are SGHDT and YYEEEE. The CDR3 covers 13 residues. The CDR3 DNA follows: TGTGCCAGCAGCTTTGGTACCAATCAGCCCCAGCATTTT. Protein: CASSFGTNQPQHF.

This clonotype has ten or more counts. The chain uses TRBV6-6 and TRBJ1-6; 10 bases agree with TRBD1. CDR3 length: 15 amino acids. Trimming removed 5 bases from V and 10 bases from J; junction bases left unmatched: 8. Germline lookup yields CDR1 MNHNY and CDR2 SVGAGI (reference sequence). The chain's CDR3 is CASSLPGQGTSPLHF. The CDR3, as DNA: TGTGCCAGCAGTCTCCCGGGACAGGGGACATCACCCCTCCACTTT.

This clonotype was counted at least ten times. The V gene is TRBV11-2, the J gene TRBJ2-7; the D is unclear. V lost 1 base, J lost 2 bases, and 6 bases lay in between. CDR1 and CDR2 from the germline V gene are SGHAT and FQNNGV. The CDR3 runs to 13 residues. In DNA, the CDR3 is TGTGCCAGCAGCTTAGTCGGTGCCTACGAGCAGTACTTC. Its translation is CASSLVGAYEQYF.

This clonotype was detected many times. This chain uses TRBV10-3 with TRBJ2-2, with 10 bases fitting TRBD1. CDR1 ENHRY and CDR2 SYGVKD come from the germline V gene. The CDR3 totals 16 residues. Trimming took 10 bases from V and 0 from J; bases not matched to a gene: 8. CDR3 sequence: CATGDRGNANTGELFF. The CDR3 region has the DNA TGTGCCACCGGGGACAGGGGAAACGCGAACACCGGGGAGCTGTTTTTT.

This clonotype has a count of ten or more. The chain recombines TRBV24-1 with TRBJ1-1; D possibly corresponds to TRBD1 (6 bases). The V gene lost 2 bases and the J gene lost 4 bases, with 13 bases spanning the gap. The germline CDR1 and CDR2 sequences are KGHDR and SFDVKD. The CDR3 spans 15 residues. The CDR3 sequence is CATSDSGAGVTEAFF. The DNA for the CDR3 is TGTGCCACCAGTGATTCAGGGGCGGGAGTCACTGAAGCTTTCTTT.

This clonotype appeared many times. This chain uses TRBV20-1 with TRBJ2-3; TRBD2 aligns across 11 bases. CDR3 length equals 15 residues. CDR1 is DFQATT and CDR2 is SNEGSKA in the germline V gene (reference sequence). The J segment lost 6 bases and the V segment lost 3 bases, leaving 8 bases of the junction unmatched. The CDR3 DNA reads as TGCAGTGCTAGTCCGCTAGCGGGGGGAGATGATACGCAGTATTTT. This codes for CSASPLAGGDDTQYF.

The sample holds many counts of this clonotype. The chain couples TRBV7-9 to TRBJ2-2; D is uncertain. From germline, CDR1 is SEHNR and CDR2 FQNEAQ (reference sequence). Trimming removed 0 bases at V and 6 bases at J, with 8 bases between. The CDR3 totals 14 residues. The CDR3 DNA reads TGTGCCAGCAGCTTAGCGCATGGGCCCGGGGAGCTGTTTTTT. Encoded protein: CASSLAHGPGELFF.